This T cell receptor (beta chain) was recovered during a study of Ad26.COV2.S vaccination and SARS-CoV-2 variants (dated by TCRdb to about 2021). In the study overall: Donors in the vaccine arm were drawn from COV1001, a multicentre, randomized, double-blind, placebo-controlled phase I-IIa trial testing Ad26.COV2.S in healthy adults. Dosing of Ad26.COV2.S was intramuscular, at either 5x10^10 or 1x10^11 viral particles, delivered as one shot or as two shots spaced 56 days apart. The specificity and breadth of SARS-CoV-2-reactive T cell receptors after Ad26.COV2.S vaccination were assessed by TCRbeta repertoire sequencing. The TCR-sequenced set comprised about 32 samples: some 20 Ad26.COV2.S vaccine recipients, 5 placebo recipients and 8 SARS-CoV-2 convalescent individuals. Trial participants were randomized into five groups of five: low-dose or high-dose Ad26.COV2.S given once or twice, or placebo on both occasions. Investigators did not know the trial group allocation while performing experiments and assessing outcomes.

V trim: 3 bases; J trim: 10 bases; unmatched bases: 4. The CDR3 numbers 13 residues from cysteine through phenylalanine. Here the CDR3 DNA is all that survives: 39 bases in frame from base 1. Per the germline V gene, KGHDR is the CDR1 and SFDVKD is the CDR2. The sample's treatment or condition label, decoded: around 19 received Ad26.COV2.S at low or high dose, single or two shots; 5 received placebo; per-sample allocation not given. Repertoires of vaccine and placebo recipients were sequenced from samples collected on day 63 after the first injection. Cohort 1b enrolled 25 to 30 adults aged 18-55 years at a single site in Boston, USA, between 29 July and 7 August 2020. Ad26.COV2.S was a replication-incompetent adenovirus type 26 vector expressing a prefusion-stabilized SARS-CoV-2 spike protein from the original Wuhan strain. With respect to this clone: Its cognate antigen has yet to be identified. Base qualities are not provided; no much larger clone lies one nucleotide away.

Points the paper makes about the study in general: Comparing responses between vaccine doses or regimens was not something the study was powered to do. Vaccine and placebo recipients had comparable non-spike TCR breadth, which fits with the vaccine containing only spike. Compared with placebo recipients, Ad26.COV2.S recipients showed higher spike-specific TCR breadth (P = 0.0014). After vaccination, spike-specific CD8+ and CD4+ T cell responses were reported to show substantial breadth. It was noted by the authors that total T cell responses may have been underestimated by the TCR breadth and depth analyses.

The immunoSEQ Assay was the method used to sequence TCRbeta CDR3 regions. After extraction, genomic DNA underwent amplification by bias-controlled multiplex PCR, followed by high-throughput sequencing. The source study handled its data this way. To quantify the absolute abundance of every unique TCRbeta CDR3 region, sequences were collapsed and filtered. T cell fraction was estimated by normalizing TCRbeta template counts to usable DNA, with usable DNA measured through amplification of reference genes found in all nucleated cells. Repertoire TCRs were annotated as SARS-CoV-2-specific by exact matching of V gene, CDR3 amino acid sequence and J gene to a known reactive TCR set. The reference SARS-CoV-2 TCR set came from MIRA and was filtered for enrichment in COVID-19-positive ImmuneCODE repertoires, removing public or cross-reactive TCRs. Using the MIRA antigens, annotated TCRs were further analysed by specific ORF or by position within an ORF. Depth was the summed frequency of annotated unique rearrangements, while breadth was defined as annotated unique rearrangements over total unique productive rearrangements. Two-sided Wilcoxon rank-sum tests were used to compare TCR breadth between groups. What TCRdb holds here is the immuneACCESS table cut down to in-frame rearrangements. Part of the clones is not present; checked against another copy, under half of the missing clones reflect an unresolved V gene, and the others are unexplained. V and J calls and clone size are those listed in that table; D and trimming were worked out from the DNA. In all, the sample holds hundreds of thousands of clones, and roughly 87% of those were seen once. Approximately 3.6% of the sample lies in the top ten.

The TCR comes from a person between 18 and 59 years old who received the Ad26.COV2.S COVID-19 vaccine or a placebo. The chain was built from TRBV24-1 and TRBJ2-1, and 8 bases in between align with TRBD1. This specimen consisted of peripheral blood, obtained in a trial of Ad26.COV2.S vaccine versus placebo. The CDR3 amino acid sequence is: CATSDGTGGEQFF. The nucleotide sequence is TGTGCCACCAGTGATGGGACAGGAGGGGAGCAGTTCTTC.